The 32 T cell receptor beta chains in this list originate from one sample, sequenced in a study of identical twins. MiXCR, run by TCRdb on the 5' RACE reads, gives a single entry per CDR3 protein. Among about 660,000 distinct CDR3 sequences, around 8.3% were seen once, and the ten largest hold 0.85% to 1%. The same sample was also used in a study of yellow fever vaccine responses in identical twins.

Source material: PBMCs. These receptors were collected from a woman between 18 and 29 years old in good health.

This clonotype was detected ten times or more. J is TRBJ2-2 and V is TRBV11-2; weak D call: TRBD1 (7 bases). Germline CDR1 SGHAT, CDR2 FQNNGV. The ends were cut back, 4 bases at V and 1 base at J, with 16 bases in the middle. This CDR3 has 17 amino acids. This CDR3 is CASSSGGGQRNTGELFF. The CDR3 region has the DNA TGTGCCAGCAGCTCTGGAGGGGGACAGCGGAACACCGGGGAGCTGTTTTTT.

This clonotype occurred a few times. The rearrangement joins TRBV7-9 to TRBJ2-1; possibly TRBD2 for D (6 bases). The length of the CDR3 is 12 residues. Trimming removed 1 base from V and 11 bases from J, with 9 bases in between. The V gene's germline CDR1 is SEHNR and CDR2 FQNEAQ (reference sequence). CDR3 DNA sequence: TGTGCCAGCAGCTTAGAACGGACTAAGCAGTTCTTC. This sequence encodes CASSLERTKQFF.

This clonotype was detected many times. The gene calls are TRBV4-1 and TRBJ2-1, with no clear D. CDR3 length: 14 amino acids. Looked up from germline, CDR1 is MGHRA and CDR2 is YSYEKL. With 1 base removed from V and 3 bases from J, the gap between germline ends came to 7 bases. The CDR3: CASSQGPVYNEQFF. The CDR3 region has the DNA TGCGCCAGCAGCCAAGGCCCAGTCTACAATGAGCAGTTCTTC.

This clonotype has at least ten counts. V is TRBV28 and J is TRBJ2-7, with D possibly matching TRBD2 (7 bases). This CDR3 is 13 amino acids long. With 11 bases removed from V and 0 bases from J, the gap between germline ends came to 14 bases. Germline V gene lookup returns CDR1 MDHEN and CDR2 SYDVKM. The CDR3: CAGRGQNSYEQYF. The CDR3, as DNA: TGTGCCGGGCGGGGGCAAAACTCCTACGAGCAGTACTTC.

The chain links TRBV29-1 to TRBJ2-3, with 12 bases fitting TRBD2. The J segment lost 2 bases and the V segment lost 8 bases, leaving 8 bases of the junction unmatched. The CDR3 runs 15 residues. Germline CDR1 SQVTM, CDR2 ANQGSEA. The CDR3 coding sequence is TGCAGCCTCCGGACTAGCGGGGCCCTCACAGATACGCAGTATTTT. Translating it yields CSLRTSGALTDTQYF.

This clonotype occurred a few times. The V and J genes are TRBV12-3 or TRBV12-4 and TRBJ1-5; D gene ambiguous. The CDR3 has 15 amino acids. V lost 5 bases and J lost 4, with 15 bases in between. The CDR3 nucleotides are TGTGCCAGCAGTCTGCCCCGGGCCACAAATCAGCCCCAGCATTTT. Translated, it gives CASSLPRATNQPQHF.

This clonotype was seen a handful of times. V and J are TRBV19 and TRBJ2-2; 9 bases are shared with TRBD2. Germline V gene sequence: CDR1 LNHDA, CDR2 SQIVND (reference sequence). The CDR3 is made up of 15 amino acids. With V trimmed by 2 bases and J by 6 bases, 4 bases remained unmatched. The CDR3 spells CASSITSGSSGELFF. The CDR3, as DNA: TGTGCCAGTAGTATAACTAGCGGGTCATCCGGGGAGCTGTTTTTT.

The chain links TRBV6-5 to TRBJ2-1, with D perhaps TRBD1 (6 bases). The length of the CDR3 is 18 residues. Between the trimmed V and J ends, which lost 0 bases and 4 bases, there was a span of 19 bases. The germline V gene has CDR1 MNHEY and CDR2 SVGAGI. The CDR3 spells CASSYSPFRQGFYNEQFF. The CDR3 nucleotides are TGTGCCAGCAGTTACTCACCCTTTCGTCAGGGGTTTTACAATGAGCAGTTCTTC.

This clonotype was detected only a few times. This chain uses TRBV3-1 with TRBJ1-3; no clear D gene. V gave up 8 bases and J gave up 6 bases, with 14 bases separating them. This CDR3 has 13 residues. The V gene's germline CDR1 is LGHDT and CDR2 YNNKEL (reference sequence). CDR3 protein: CASGQEVSNTIYF. CDR3 coding DNA: TGTGCCAGCGGGCAGGAGGTCTCAAACACCATATATTTT.

The chain carries TRBV4-3 and TRBJ2-5, with D perhaps matching TRBD1 or TRBD2 (7 bases each). Germline CDR1 LGHNA, CDR2 YSLEER. The V end was cut by 0 bases, the J end by 11 bases, with 19 bases between. This CDR3 spans 15 amino acids. The CDR3 DNA sequence: TGCGCCAGCAGCCAAGATCGGGGAGGGGGCGCTTTTCAGTACTTC. Protein product: CASSQDRGGGAFQYF.

CDR3 sequence: CASSLMPGEIYNEQFF. In nucleotides, the CDR3 is TGTGCCAGCAGCTTAATGCCAGGGGAGATTTACAATGAGCAGTTCTTC. The chain combines TRBV7-8 with TRBJ2-1; possible D gene TRBD1, 6 bases. Per germline, CDR1 SGHVS and CDR2 FQNEAQ. The CDR3 has 16 amino acids. The V and J ends lost 2 bases and 4 bases respectively, with 15 bases between them.

This chain joins TRBV24-1 and TRBJ2-3; weak D call: TRBD1 (5 bases). Germline V gene data show CDR1 as KGHDR and CDR2 as SFDVKD. V was shortened by 1 base and J by 2 bases, with 21 bases between the two germline ends. The CDR3 runs to 19 residues. CDR3 loop: CATSDFSGAPGRATDTQYF. The CDR3 region has the DNA TGTGCCACCAGTGATTTTAGTGGGGCGCCGGGCAGGGCCACAGATACGCAGTATTTT.

This clonotype was picked up a small number of times. V is TRBV20-1 and J is TRBJ2-7; 7 positions match TRBD2. The V segment lost 2 bases and the J segment 1 base; nucleotides outside the gene matches: 5. Germline V gives CDR1 DFQATT, CDR2 SNEGSKA (reference sequence). This CDR3 spans 14 amino acids. The CDR3 nucleotides read TGCAGTGCTAGATTAGCGGGCCGATCCTACGAGCAGTACTTC. Translating it yields CSARLAGRSYEQYF.

The chain carries TRBV5-1 and TRBJ1-2, with a weak D call TRBD1 (5 bases). Germline V CDR1 and CDR2: SGHRS, YFSETQ. The V end was cut by 3 bases, the J end by 6 bases, with 33 bases between. The CDR3 is made up of 20 amino acids. The CDR3 reads CASSSLRDSTALLSPDGYTF. DNA for the CDR3: TGCGCCAGCAGCTCCCTAAGGGACTCAACTGCCCTCCTCTCCCCGGATGGCTACACCTTC.

This clonotype occurred many times. The chain employs TRBV9 and TRBJ2-6; D unresolved. The CDR3 sequence is 14 residues long. Trimming took 7 bases from V and 1 from J, leaving 9 bases between them. CDR1 and CDR2 (germline): SGDLS, YYNGEE. The CDR3 DNA reads TGTGCCAGCCAAAGCATTTCTGGGGCCAACGTCCTGACTTTC. This codes for CASQSISGANVLTF. The full variable domain, its missing parts supplied by reference TRBV9 and TRBJ2-6, is DSGVTQTPKHLITATGQRVTLRCSPRSGDLSVYWYQQSLDQGLQFLIQYYNGEERAKGNILERFSAQQFPDLHSELNLSSLELGDSALYFCASQSISGANVLTFGAGSRLTVL.

This clonotype has ten or more counts. This chain joins TRBV7-9 and TRBJ2-1; D gene uncertain. This CDR3 region has 14 residues. Germline CDR1 and CDR2: SEHNR and FQNEAQ (reference sequence). V was trimmed by 6 bases and J by 0 bases, leaving 9 bases between them. In DNA, the CDR3 is TGTGCCAGCAGTCACCGGGTCTCCTACAATGAGCAGTTCTTC. Its protein product is CASSHRVSYNEQFF.

This clonotype was counted ten times or more. The chain employs TRBV28 and TRBJ1-5; D remains ambiguous. Germline CDR1 MDHEN, CDR2 SYDVKM. The CDR3 runs 12 residues. V was pared by 5 bases and J by 5 bases, with 7 bases between. Here the CDR3 DNA reads TGTGCCAGCAGTATCATTGATCAGCCCCAGCATTTT. It translates to CASSIIDQPQHF.

This rearrangement joins TRBV5-1 to TRBJ2-3, with 7 bases identical to TRBD2. Losses at the gene ends were 4 bases for V and 6 bases for J; bases not matched to a gene: 8. CDR1 and CDR2 (germline): SGHRS, YFSETQ. The CDR3 totals 14 residues. CDR3 protein: CASSGGGLVDTQYF. The CDR3 coding sequence is TGCGCCAGCAGCGGGGGGGGATTGGTTGATACGCAGTATTTT.

In this sample, this clonotype turned up many times. V usage is TRBV12-3 or TRBV12-4 and J usage is TRBJ2-1; D assignment may be TRBD1 or TRBD2 (5 bases each). V gave up 6 bases and J gave up 4 bases, with 13 bases separating them. This CDR3 is built from 14 residues. The CDR3, as DNA: TGTGCCAGCAGGCCCGGGGCCGCATACAATGAGCAGTTCTTC. Protein: CASRPGAAYNEQFF.

This clonotype has just a few counts. This chain joins TRBV2 and TRBJ1-1; D gene ambiguous. From germline, CDR1 is SNHLY and CDR2 FYNNEI. The CDR3 consists of 10 residues. V lost 7 bases, J lost 7 bases, and 7 bases lay in between. The CDR3 DNA is TGTGCCAGCAAAGAAGGTGAAGCTTTCTTT. Its translation is CASKEGEAFF.

V is TRBV20-1 and J is TRBJ2-7; no clear D. CDR3 length equals 14 residues. Germline V gene lookup returns CDR1 DFQATT and CDR2 SNEGSKA (reference sequence). The V gene lost 4 bases and the J gene lost 0 bases, with 13 bases spanning the gap. CDR3 DNA sequence: TGCAGTGCTAACCCGGACCGTTACTCCTACGAGCAGTACTTC. This encodes CSANPDRYSYEQYF.

This clonotype was detected only a few times. V and J are TRBV7-9 and TRBJ1-5, with 7 bases matching TRBD1. CDR3 length: 13 amino acids. The junction had 5 bases not matched to a gene; V was cut back by 5 bases and J by 7 bases. Germline V gene data show CDR1 as SEHNR and CDR2 as FQNEAQ (reference sequence). CDR3 amino acids: CASSRKQGQPQHF. CDR3 coding DNA: TGTGCCAGCAGCCGAAAACAGGGGCAGCCCCAGCATTTT. Full variable domain (outside the CDR3, taken from reference TRBV7-9 and TRBJ1-5): DTGVSQNPRHKITKRGQNVTFRCDPISEHNRLYWYRQTLGQGPEFLTYFQNEAQLEKSRLLSDRFSAERPKGSFSTLEIQRTEQGDSAMYLCASSRKQGQPQHFGDGTRLSIL.

This clonotype was seen repeatedly, ten times or more. The V gene is TRBV12-3 or TRBV12-4, the J gene TRBJ2-1; D gene ambiguous. V lost 6 bases and J 8 bases, leaving 8 bases between the germline ends. The CDR3 has 11 amino acids. The CDR3 DNA is TGTGCCAGCAGCCCCGCATATGAGCAGTTCTTC. Its protein is CASSPAYEQFF.

The DNA for the CDR3 is TGTGCCAGCAGTTTTGCCAGACTTGAGTCTGGGGCCAACGTCCTGACTTTC. It is translated as CASSFARLESGANVLTF. The chain links TRBV28 to TRBJ2-6; no clear D gene. Germline assignment: CDR1 MDHEN and CDR2 SYDVKM. The CDR3 has 17 residues. Trimming took off 3 bases at V and 1 base at J, with 13 bases between the two ends.

The chain links TRBV28 to TRBJ2-2, with D possibly TRBD1 on 6 matching bases. The CDR3 is made up of 15 amino acids. CDR1 is MDHEN, CDR2 SYDVKM, per germline. Trimming took 5 bases from V and 3 from J, leaving 13 bases between them. CDR3 residues: CASSLGQTDTGELFF. The CDR3 DNA reads as TGTGCCAGCAGTCTCGGACAGACAGACACCGGGGAGCTGTTTTTT.

The chain couples TRBV7-9 to TRBJ2-7; D might be TRBD2 (5 bases). From germline, CDR1 is SEHNR and CDR2 FQNEAQ (reference sequence). CDR3 size: 14 residues. Trimming took off 3 bases at V and 4 bases at J, with 13 bases between the two ends. The CDR3: CASSFGVEKYEQYF. In DNA, the CDR3 is TGTGCCAGCAGCTTCGGGGTTGAGAAATACGAGCAGTACTTC.

The V gene is TRBV6-2 or TRBV6-3, the J gene TRBJ2-2; 11 nucleotides agree with TRBD2. Germline loops: CDR1 MNHEY, CDR2 SVGEGT. The CDR3 spans 17 residues. After removal of 2 bases from V and 2 bases from J, the junction contained 4 bases not matched to a gene. In DNA, the CDR3 is TGTGCCAGCAGTTACGGGAGACTAGCGGGAAACACCGGGGAGCTGTTTTTT. Amino acid sequence: CASSYGRLAGNTGELFF.

V and J are TRBV14 and TRBJ2-1, with TRBD2 identical over 8 bases. The CDR3 sequence is 14 residues long. The V and J ends lost 8 bases and 6 bases, in that order; junction bases with no gene match: 9. Germline V gene sequence: CDR1 SGHDN, CDR2 FVKESK. The CDR3 here is CASRSGGDTNEQFF. CDR3 nucleotides: TGTGCCAGCCGCTCGGGGGGGGATACCAATGAGCAGTTCTTC.

The V call is TRBV4-2, the J call TRBJ2-1; 9 bases are a match to TRBD2. CDR1 is LGHNA and CDR2 is YNFKEQ in the germline V gene. This CDR3 is built from 16 residues. The V and J ends lost 3 bases and 6 bases, in that order; junction bases with no gene match: 9. CDR3 sequence reads: CASSQALAGPINEQFF. As DNA, the CDR3 is TGTGCCAGCAGCCAGGCTCTAGCGGGACCGATCAATGAGCAGTTCTTC.

The chain is built from TRBV15 and TRBJ2-4, with D tentatively TRBD2 (6 bases). Germline-derived CDR1 and CDR2 are LNHNV and YYDKDF (reference sequence). V gave up 1 base and J gave up 7 bases, with 11 bases separating them. The CDR3 has 14 amino acids. CDR3 amino acids: CATSRVGTENIQYF. The CDR3 nucleotides are TGTGCCACCAGCAGAGTAGGGACTGAGAACATTCAGTACTTC.

A remark on this clonotype: A single base separates this from a much larger clone, so it may be a read error. J is TRBJ2-7 and V is TRBV29-1; 12 bases are shared with TRBD1. Germline CDR1 SQVTM, CDR2 ANQGSEA. This CDR3 comprises 14 residues. J gave up 9 bases and V 4 bases, and 10 bases lay outside the gene matches. The CDR3, as DNA: TGCAGCGTTGCCACCGGGACAGGGGGCATCGGGCAGTACTTC. This encodes CSVATGTGGIGQYF.

This clonotype was recorded at least ten times. The V call is TRBV20-1, the J call TRBJ2-7; tentatively, D is TRBD1 (6 bases). The germline gives CDR1 DFQATT, CDR2 SNEGSKA (reference sequence). The V end lost 3 bases, the J end lost 4 bases, and 13 bases lay between the germline ends. The CDR3 spans 13 residues. The CDR3, as DNA: TGCAGTGCTAGCAAACAGGGTTGGTACGAGCAGTACTTC. Protein: CSASKQGWYEQYF.